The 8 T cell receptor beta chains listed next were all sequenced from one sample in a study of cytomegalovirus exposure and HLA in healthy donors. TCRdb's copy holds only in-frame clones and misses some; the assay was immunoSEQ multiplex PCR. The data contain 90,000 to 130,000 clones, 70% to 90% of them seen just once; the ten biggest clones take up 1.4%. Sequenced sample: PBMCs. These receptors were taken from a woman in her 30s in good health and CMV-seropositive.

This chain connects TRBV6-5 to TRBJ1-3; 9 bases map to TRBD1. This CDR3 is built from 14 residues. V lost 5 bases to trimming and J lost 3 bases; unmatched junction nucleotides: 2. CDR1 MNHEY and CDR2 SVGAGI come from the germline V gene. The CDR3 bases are TGTGCCAGCAGTCGGACAGGGGATGGAAACACCATATATTTT. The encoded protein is CASSRTGDGNTIYF.

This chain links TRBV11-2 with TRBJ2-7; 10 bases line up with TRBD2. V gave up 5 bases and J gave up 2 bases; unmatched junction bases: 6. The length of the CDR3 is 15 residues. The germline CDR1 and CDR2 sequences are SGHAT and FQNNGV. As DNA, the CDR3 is TGTGCCAGCAGCCTAGGACTAGCGGAGACCTACGAGCAGTACTTC. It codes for CASSLGLAETYEQYF.

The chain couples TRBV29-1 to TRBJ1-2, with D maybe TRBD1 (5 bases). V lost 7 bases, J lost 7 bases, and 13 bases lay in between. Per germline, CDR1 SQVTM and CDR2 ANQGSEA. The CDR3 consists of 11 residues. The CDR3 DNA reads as TGCAGCGGAAGGTCCGGGGGTGGCTACACCTTC. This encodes CSGRSGGGYTF.

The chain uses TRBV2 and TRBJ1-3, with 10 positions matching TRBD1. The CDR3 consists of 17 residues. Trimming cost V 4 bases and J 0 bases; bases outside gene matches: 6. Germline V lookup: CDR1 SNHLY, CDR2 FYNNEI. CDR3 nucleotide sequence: TGTGCCAGCAGTGTCGACAGGGGGCTGGCCTCTGGAAACACCATATATTTT. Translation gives CASSVDRGLASGNTIYF.

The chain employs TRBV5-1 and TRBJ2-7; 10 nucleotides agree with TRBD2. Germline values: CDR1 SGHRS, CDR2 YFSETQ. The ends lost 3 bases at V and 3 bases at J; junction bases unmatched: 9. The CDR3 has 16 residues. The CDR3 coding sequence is TGCGCCAGCAGCTGGACTAGCGGCTCCCGGGGCTACGAGCAGTACTTC. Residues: CASSWTSGSRGYEQYF.

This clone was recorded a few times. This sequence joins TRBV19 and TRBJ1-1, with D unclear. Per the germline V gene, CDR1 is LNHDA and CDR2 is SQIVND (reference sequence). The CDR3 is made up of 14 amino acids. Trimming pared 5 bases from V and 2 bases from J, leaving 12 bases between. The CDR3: CASSPWTGNTEAFF. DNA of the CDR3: TGTGCCAGTAGTCCCTGGACGGGAAACACTGAAGCTTTCTTT. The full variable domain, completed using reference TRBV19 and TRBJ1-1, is DGGITQSPKYLFRKEGQNVTLSCEQNLNHDAMYWYRQDPGQGLRLIYYSQIVNDFQKGDIAEGYSVSREKKESFPLTVTSAQKNPTAFYLCASSPWTGNTEAFFGQGTRLTVV.

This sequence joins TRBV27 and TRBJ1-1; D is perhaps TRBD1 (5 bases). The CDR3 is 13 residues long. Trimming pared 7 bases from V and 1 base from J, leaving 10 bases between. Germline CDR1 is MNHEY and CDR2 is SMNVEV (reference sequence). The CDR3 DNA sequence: TGTGCCAGCATTTCCGGGGGGAACACTGAAGCTTTCTTT. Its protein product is CASISGGNTEAFF.

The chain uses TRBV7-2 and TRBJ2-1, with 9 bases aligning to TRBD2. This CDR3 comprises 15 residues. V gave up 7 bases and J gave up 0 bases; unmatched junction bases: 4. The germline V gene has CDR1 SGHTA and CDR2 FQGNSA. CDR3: CASTEAGGSYNEQFF. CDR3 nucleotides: TGTGCCAGCACCGAAGCGGGAGGCTCCTACAATGAGCAGTTCTTC.